The rows below give T cell receptor beta chains drawn from one sample of a study of shared clonotypes between healthy human individuals. TCRdb's table, derived via immunoSEQ multiplex PCR, lists solely in-frame clones and lacks some. The sample yields around 200,000 clones, approximately 70% seen once. The specimen was memory CD4+ T cells sorted from blood. These receptor sequences come from a man under 40 in good health. Both conserved end residues are part of each CDR3. The D gene is left open where the match is weak. Some rows mark clone size as missing; the rest say once, few, many or name a class of expanded clone.

j_call clone_size cdr3_length v_call d_call cdr3_aa cdr3_nt
TRBJ2-3 . 15 TRBV5-1 TRBD1 CASSSLGQRSDTQYF TGCGCCAGCAGCTCCTTGGGACAGAGGTCAGATACGCAGTATTTT
TRBJ2-3 . 13 TRBV7-8 . CASSLVSTDTQYF TGTGCCAGCAGTCTTGTAAGCACAGATACGCAGTATTTT
TRBJ2-1 few 14 TRBV7-2 . CASSFRSSYNEQFF TGTGCCAGCAGCTTCCGGAGCTCCTACAATGAGCAGTTCTTC
TRBJ1-1 once 13 TRBV27 . CASTEWGATEAFF TGTGCCAGCACGGAATGGGGGGCCACTGAAGCTTTCTTT
TRBJ2-2 . 16 TRBV5-1 TRBD2 CASISGASGINGELFF TGCGCCAGCATCAGTGGGGCTAGCGGGATTAACGGGGAGCTGTTTTTT
TRBJ1-2 . 13 TRBV6-5 . CASASPPGYGYTF TGTGCCAGTGCCAGCCCCCCCGGCTATGGCTACACCTTC
TRBJ1-1 . 14 TRBV14 . CASSQTGINTEAFF TGTGCCAGCAGCCAGACCGGAATAAACACTGAAGCTTTCTTT
TRBJ2-1 . 18 TRBV7-9 . CASNIPGLTHQKYNEQFF TGTGCCAGCAACATCCCGGGACTTACGCACCAAAAATACAATGAGCAGTTCTTC
TRBJ2-1 . 13 TRBV7-3 TRBD2 CASSAAGGNEQFF TGTGCCAGCAGCGCAGCGGGAGGCAATGAGCAGTTCTTC
TRBJ2-2 . 15 TRBV5-1 TRBD2 CASSPGLAGAGELFF TGCGCCAGCAGCCCGGGACTAGCGGGAGCCGGGGAGCTGTTTTTT
TRBJ2-1 . 13 TRBV11-3 . CASSFVASNEQFF TGTGCCAGCAGCTTTGTAGCGTCGAATGAGCAGTTCTTC
TRBJ1-1 . 14 TRBV6-5 TRBD1 CASSHRTGGDEAFF TGTGCCAGCAGTCACAGGACAGGGGGTGATGAAGCTTTCTTT
TRBJ2-1 . 14 TRBV5-4 . CASSRPGPLDEQFF TGTGCCAGCAGCAGACCCGGGCCCCTAGATGAGCAGTTCTTC
TRBJ2-3 . 11 TRBV7-2 . CASSLASRPYF TGTGCCAGCAGCTTAGCATCCCGGCCGTATTTT
TRBJ2-6 . 17 TRBV5-1 TRBD1 CASSRGQGISGANVLTF TGCGCCAGCAGCCGCGGACAGGGCATCTCTGGGGCCAACGTCCTGACTTTC
TRBJ2-1 . 14 TRBV28 . CASSVAAVNNEQFF TGTGCCAGCAGTGTAGCGGCCGTAAACAATGAGCAGTTCTTC
TRBJ2-1 . 16 TRBV30 . CAWSVLITGRGDEQFF TGTGCCTGGAGTGTACTAATAACGGGCAGGGGTGATGAGCAGTTCTTC
TRBJ2-7 . 17 TRBV4-1 . CASSQDMGRGLSYEQYF TGCGCCAGCAGCCAAGATATGGGCCGGGGGCTCTCCTACGAGCAGTACTTC
TRBJ1-1 once 13 TRBV10-3 . CAISTDPNTEAFF TGTGCCATCAGCACAGACCCGAACACTGAAGCTTTCTTT
TRBJ2-7 . 14 TRBV28 . CASTGSPFSYEQYF TGTGCCAGCACGGGGTCTCCCTTTTCCTACGAGCAGTACTTC
TRBJ2-5 few 11 TRBV20-1 . CSARAVETQYF TGCAGTGCCAGGGCTGTGGAGACCCAGTACTTC
TRBJ1-2 few 17 TRBV29-1 TRBD1 CSVDPPGTGRRNYGYTF TGCAGCGTTGATCCACCCGGGACAGGGAGGCGCAACTATGGCTACACCTTC
TRBJ2-1 . 11 TRBV18 . CASSQGGEQFF TGTGCCAGCTCGCAGGGTGGCGAGCAGTTCTTC
TRBJ1-1 . 18 TRBV7-2 TRBD1 CASSLVQSGGGRNTEAFF TGTGCCAGCAGCTTAGTTCAGTCAGGGGGGGGCCGGAACACTGAAGCTTTCTTT
TRBJ1-5 . 14 TRBV6-6 . CASSPRGPNQPQHF TGTGCCAGCAGCCCCAGGGGTCCCAACCAGCCCCAGCATTTT
TRBJ2-7 . 14 TRBV11-2 TRBD2 CASRKLAGPYEQYF TGTGCCAGCAGAAAACTAGCGGGACCCTACGAGCAGTACTTC
TRBJ1-4 . 16 TRBV5-5 TRBD1 CASSSGSTGINEKLFF TGTGCCAGCAGCTCTGGCTCGACAGGGATAAATGAAAAACTGTTTTTT